A selection of T cell receptor beta chains follows, all from one sample in a study of blood T cells in healthy people across ages. Each CDR3 protein gets one entry after TCRdb re-called the 5' RACE reads with MiXCR. The data show some 880,000 distinct CDR3 sequences, around 36% seen once. Source material: blood. The receptors derive from a young man in good health. Each CDR3 is given with its conserved first and last residue. Fields, in order: clone size, V gene, J gene, D gene, CDR3 length, CDR3 protein, CDR3 DNA. A D gene is named only where the DNA matches it firmly. For some rows the clone size is stated as once, few or many, or as a class when expanded; others skip it.

>.|TRBV27|TRBJ2-1|TRBD2|15
CASSPERGWADEQFF
TGTGCCAGCAGCCCCGAGCGGGGTTGGGCTGATGAGCAGTTCTTC
>.|TRBV20-1|TRBJ2-5|TRBD2|15
CSARGPGLGRETQYF
TGCAGTGCTAGAGGCCCGGGACTAGGGAGGGAGACCCAGTACTTC
>.|TRBV14|TRBJ2-5|.|14
CASSQDLSRVTQYF
TGTGCCAGCAGCCAAGATTTGTCGCGGGTGACCCAGTACTTC
>.|TRBV5-5|TRBJ1-1|.|14
CASIPIPGRAEAFF
TGTGCCAGCATCCCGATTCCTGGACGGGCTGAAGCTTTCTTT
>.|TRBV6-5|TRBJ1-1|TRBD1|15
CASSYAGQGFTEAFF
TGTGCCAGCAGTTACGCGGGACAGGGCTTTACTGAAGCTTTCTTT
>few|TRBV15|TRBJ1-2|.|16
CATSRDGQGKRGGYTF
TGTGCCACCAGCAGAGATGGGCAGGGTAAGAGAGGTGGCTACACCTTC
>many|TRBV19|TRBJ2-5|.|13
CASSPGPEETQYF
TGTGCCAGTAGTCCCGGACCGGAAGAGACCCAGTACTTC
>.|TRBV12-3/TRBV12-4|TRBJ1-2|.|16
CASTPGEARMNYGYTF
TGTGCCAGCACCCCGGGTGAAGCAAGAATGAACTATGGCTACACCTTC
>.|TRBV29-1|TRBJ2-2|.|12
CSVGRSAGELFF
TGCAGCGTGGGACGGTCCGCCGGGGAGCTGTTTTTT
>.|TRBV3-1|TRBJ2-5|TRBD2|15
CASSPLGGGDNEQYF
TGTGCCAGCAGCCCCCTTGGCGGGGGGGACAATGAGCAGTACTTC
>.|TRBV13|TRBJ2-7|.|15
CASSLRTDRNNEQYF
TGTGCCAGCAGCTTACGCACCGACAGGAACAATGAGCAGTACTTC
>few|TRBV28|TRBJ2-5|.|13
CASSKAIGETQYF
TGTGCCAGCTCTAAGGCTATTGGAGAGACCCAGTACTTC
>.|TRBV25-1|TRBJ2-5|TRBD2|15
CASSESSGGYNEQYF
TGTGCCAGCAGTGAGTCGAGCGGGGGGTACAATGAGCAGTACTTC
>few|TRBV5-1|TRBJ2-2|.|17
CASSLVPGGANTGELFF
TGCGCCAGCAGCTTGGTCCCCGGGGGAGCGAACACCGGGGAGCTGTTTTTT
>.|TRBV12-3/TRBV12-4|TRBJ2-3|.|15
CASSRPRASGDTQYF
TGTGCCAGCAGCCGACCCCGGGCCTCGGGGGATACGCAGTATTTT
>.|TRBV6-2/TRBV6-3|TRBJ2-1|.|13
CASTDSVYNEQFF
TGTGCCAGCACCGACAGCGTTTACAATGAGCAGTTCTTC
>.|TRBV10-3|TRBJ2-7|TRBD2|16
CAISEGSVAGAYEQYF
TGTGCCATCAGTGAGGGTAGTGTAGCGGGGGCCTACGAGCAGTACTTC
>.|TRBV20-1|TRBJ2-1|.|13
CSAGVWSYNEQFF
TGCAGTGCCGGAGTATGGTCCTACAATGAGCAGTTCTTC
>.|TRBV7-3|TRBJ2-5|TRBD1|15
CASSLTGTGGGEQYF
TGTGCCAGCAGCTTAACAGGGACAGGGGGCGGAGAGCAGTACTTC
>many|TRBV12-3/TRBV12-4|TRBJ2-5|.|13
CASSRQAGETQYF
TGTGCCAGCAGTAGACAGGCAGGGGAGACCCAGTACTTC
>.|TRBV28|TRBJ2-1|TRBD1|14
CASYRDRGWSEQFF
TGTGCCAGCTATAGGGACAGGGGTTGGAGTGAGCAGTTCTTC
>.|TRBV24-1|TRBJ1-5|.|13
CATSDGRGQPQHF
TGTGCCACCAGTGATGGGAGGGGTCAGCCCCAGCATTTT
>few|TRBV20-1|TRBJ1-1|.|12
CRARQGNTEAFF
TGCAGGGCCAGGCAGGGGAACACTGAAGCTTTCTTT